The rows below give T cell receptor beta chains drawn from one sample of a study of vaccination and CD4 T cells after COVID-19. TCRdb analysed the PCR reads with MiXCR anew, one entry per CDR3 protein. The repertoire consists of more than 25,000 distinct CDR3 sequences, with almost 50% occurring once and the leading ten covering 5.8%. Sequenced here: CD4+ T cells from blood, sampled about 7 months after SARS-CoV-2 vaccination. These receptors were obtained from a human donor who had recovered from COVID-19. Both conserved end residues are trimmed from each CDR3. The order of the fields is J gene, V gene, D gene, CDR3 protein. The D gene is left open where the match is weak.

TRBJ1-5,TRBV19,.,ASSDSYNQPQH
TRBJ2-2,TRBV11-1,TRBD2,ASSSGSRNTGELF
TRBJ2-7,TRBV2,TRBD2,ATLAGSSYEQY
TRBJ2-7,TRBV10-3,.,AIQIGEAGYEQY
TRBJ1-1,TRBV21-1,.,ASSKSNRVIPSNRTEAF
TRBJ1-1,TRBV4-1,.,ASSQGSGSLNTEAF
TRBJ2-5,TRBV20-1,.,SARSPLATQY
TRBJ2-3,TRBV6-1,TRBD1,ASSEGQGADTQY
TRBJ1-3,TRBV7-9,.,ASSRPNSGNTIY
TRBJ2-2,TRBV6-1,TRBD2,ASSPGGTRVSGELF
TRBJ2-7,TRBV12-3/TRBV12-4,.,ASSSFSVGEQY
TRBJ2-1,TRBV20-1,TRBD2,SARAGTTYNEQF
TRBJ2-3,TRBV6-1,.,ASSELGEGADTQY
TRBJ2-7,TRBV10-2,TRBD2,ASKSTSGSYEQY
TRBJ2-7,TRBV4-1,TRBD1,ASSHPGQVPYEQY
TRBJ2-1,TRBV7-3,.,ASSAPTGLTNNEQF
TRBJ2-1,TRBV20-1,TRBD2,SARPPGLAGDNEQF
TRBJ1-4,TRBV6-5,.,ASSYGQSNEKLF
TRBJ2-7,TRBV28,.,ASKGTIGGYEQY
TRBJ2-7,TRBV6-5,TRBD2,ASSSTSGAYEQY
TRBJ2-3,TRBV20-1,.,SARLARGTDTQY
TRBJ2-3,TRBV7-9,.,ASSLARFQGSDTQY
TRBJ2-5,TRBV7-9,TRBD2,ASSRLSSGQETQY
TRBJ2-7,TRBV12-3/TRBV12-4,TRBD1,ASRETGEYEQY
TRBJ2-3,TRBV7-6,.,ASSPRTELGDTQY
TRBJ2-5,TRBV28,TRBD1,ASTSRADRGLGTQY
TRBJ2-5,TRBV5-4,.,ASSSVYGVVGETQY
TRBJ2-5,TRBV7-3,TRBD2,ASSLAGLVGETQY
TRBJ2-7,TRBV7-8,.,ASSLPGRALYEQY
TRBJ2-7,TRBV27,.,ASSLNQGSNEQY
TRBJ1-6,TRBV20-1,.,SARDGKTRSYNSPLH
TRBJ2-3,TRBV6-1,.,ASSEMGSSTQY
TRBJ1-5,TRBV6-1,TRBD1,ASRPNDRGNQPQH
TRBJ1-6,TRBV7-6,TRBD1,ASSLSTGAHNSPLH
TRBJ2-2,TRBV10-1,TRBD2,ASSESSPSGGRGTGELF
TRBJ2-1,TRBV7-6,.,ASSLDGGLGNEQF
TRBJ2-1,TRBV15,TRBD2,ATRVHPSGSTHNEQF
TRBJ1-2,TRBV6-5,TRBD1,ASSTKTGGYGYT
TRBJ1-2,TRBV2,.,ASNGESNYGYT
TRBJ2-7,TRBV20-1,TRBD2,SAEGLASGYEQY
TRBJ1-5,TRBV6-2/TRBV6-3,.,ASRNAQGQPQH
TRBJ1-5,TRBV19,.,ASGDPWVNQPQH
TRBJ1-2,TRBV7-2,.,ASRNYDSNYGYT